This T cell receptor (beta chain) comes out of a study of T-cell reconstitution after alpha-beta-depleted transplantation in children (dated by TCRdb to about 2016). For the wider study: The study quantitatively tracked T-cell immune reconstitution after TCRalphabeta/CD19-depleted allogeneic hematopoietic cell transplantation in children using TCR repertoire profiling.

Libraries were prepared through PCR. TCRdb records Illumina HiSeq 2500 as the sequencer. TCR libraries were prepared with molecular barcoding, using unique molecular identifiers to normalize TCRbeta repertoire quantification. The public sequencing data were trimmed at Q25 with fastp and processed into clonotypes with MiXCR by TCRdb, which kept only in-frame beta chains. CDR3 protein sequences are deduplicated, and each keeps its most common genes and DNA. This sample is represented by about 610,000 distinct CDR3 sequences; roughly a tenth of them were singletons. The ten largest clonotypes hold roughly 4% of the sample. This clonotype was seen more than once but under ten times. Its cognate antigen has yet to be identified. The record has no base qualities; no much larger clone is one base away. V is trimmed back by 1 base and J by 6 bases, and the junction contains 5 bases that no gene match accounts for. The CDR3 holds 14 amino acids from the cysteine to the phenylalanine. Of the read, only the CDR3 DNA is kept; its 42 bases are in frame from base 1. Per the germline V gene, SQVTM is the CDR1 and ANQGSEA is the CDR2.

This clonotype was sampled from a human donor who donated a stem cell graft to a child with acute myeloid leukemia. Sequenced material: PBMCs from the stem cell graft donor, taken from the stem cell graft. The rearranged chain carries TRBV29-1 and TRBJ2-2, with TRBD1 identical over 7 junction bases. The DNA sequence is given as TGCAGCGTTGAAGCCGACAGGGTACCCGGGGAGCTGTTTTTT. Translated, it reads CSVEADRVPGELFF.